These T cell receptor beta chains were read from a single sample in a study of blood T cell repertoires in COVID-19. Sequenced by immunoSEQ multiplex PCR; TCRdb stores in-frame clones only, minus some. Of about 180,000 clones listed, roughly nine tenths are singletons. Sequences were obtained from peripheral blood. These receptors were taken from a man between 65 and 85 years old with active or convalescent COVID-19. The CDR3 runs from the conserved cysteine through the conserved F or W. D genes are given only for firm matches. The size field is filled for only some rows; it gives once, few, many or a size class.

d_gene: -
v_gene: TRBV19
j_gene: TRBJ2-2
abundance: many
CDR3aa: CATSRGDTGELFF
CDR3nt: TGTGCCACTTCCCGGGGAGACACCGGGGAGCTGTTTTTT

d_gene: TRBD1
v_gene: TRBV5-1
j_gene: TRBJ2-5
abundance: -
CDR3aa: CASSDRTGGQETQYF
CDR3nt: TGCGCCAGCAGCGACCGGACAGGGGGCCAAGAGACCCAGTACTTC

d_gene: TRBD1
v_gene: TRBV7-2
j_gene: TRBJ2-1
abundance: -
CDR3aa: CASSLAETGLGNEQFF
CDR3nt: TGTGCCAGCAGCTTAGCGGAGACAGGGCTTGGAAATGAGCAGTTCTTC

d_gene: -
v_gene: TRBV9
j_gene: TRBJ2-1
abundance: -
CDR3aa: CASATSGSSYNEQFF
CDR3nt: TGTGCCAGCGCTACTAGTGGGAGCTCCTACAATGAGCAGTTCTTC

d_gene: -
v_gene: TRBV28
j_gene: TRBJ2-3
abundance: -
CDR3aa: CASSPGDIRSDTQYF
CDR3nt: TGTGCCAGCAGCCCGGGGGATATCCGGTCCGATACGCAGTATTTT

d_gene: TRBD1
v_gene: TRBV5-1
j_gene: TRBJ1-3
abundance: few
CDR3aa: CASSLVVGTGTGNTIYF
CDR3nt: TGCGCCAGCAGCTTGGTCGTCGGGACAGGGACTGGAAACACCATATATTTT

d_gene: -
v_gene: TRBV3-1/TRBV3-2
j_gene: TRBJ2-5
abundance: -
CDR3aa: CASSLDSFGGQETQYF
CDR3nt: TGTGCCAGCAGCCTTGACTCCTTTGGGGGGCAAGAGACCCAGTACTTC

d_gene: -
v_gene: TRBV27
j_gene: TRBJ2-5
abundance: once
CDR3aa: CASSYRGFSETQYF
CDR3nt: TGTGCCAGCAGTTATAGGGGATTCTCGGAGACCCAGTACTTC

d_gene: -
v_gene: TRBV11-2
j_gene: TRBJ1-1
abundance: -
CDR3aa: CASSLGQVTEAFF
CDR3nt: TGTGCCAGCAGCTTAGGGCAGGTCACTGAAGCTTTCTTT

d_gene: TRBD1
v_gene: TRBV18
j_gene: TRBJ1-6
abundance: -
CDR3aa: CASSHDRVNSPLHF
CDR3nt: TGTGCCAGCTCCCATGACAGGGTCAATTCACCCCTCCACTTT

d_gene: -
v_gene: TRBV5-1
j_gene: TRBJ1-1
abundance: -
CDR3aa: CASSLERGVTEAFF
CDR3nt: TGCGCCAGCAGCTTGGAAAGGGGTGTCACTGAAGCTTTCTTT

d_gene: TRBD2
v_gene: TRBV5-1
j_gene: TRBJ2-2
abundance: -
CDR3aa: CASSREREWVTGELFF
CDR3nt: TGCGCCAGCAGCCGAGAGCGGGAGTGGGTAACCGGGGAGCTGTTTTTT

d_gene: TRBD1
v_gene: TRBV7-9
j_gene: TRBJ1-4
abundance: -
CDR3aa: CASSPGTAGPNEKLFF
CDR3nt: TGTGCCAGCAGCCCTGGGACAGCGGGCCCTAATGAAAAACTGTTTTTT

d_gene: TRBD1
v_gene: TRBV24-1
j_gene: TRBJ1-2
abundance: -
CDR3aa: CATPRQGGGYTF
CDR3nt: TGTGCCACCCCCCGACAGGGTGGCGGCTACACCTTC

d_gene: TRBD1
v_gene: TRBV3-1/TRBV3-2
j_gene: TRBJ1-1
abundance: -
CDR3aa: CASSQQGARSAFF
CDR3nt: TGTGCCAGCAGCCAACAGGGGGCGCGTTCGGCTTTCTTT

d_gene: TRBD1
v_gene: TRBV6-5
j_gene: TRBJ1-2
abundance: -
CDR3aa: CASSSWTGQGTYGYTF
CDR3nt: TGTGCCAGCAGTTCGTGGACGGGACAGGGGACCTATGGCTACACCTTC

d_gene: -
v_gene: TRBV4-3
j_gene: TRBJ1-1
abundance: -
CDR3aa: CASSPPGIPNTEAFF
CDR3nt: TGCGCCAGCAGCCCACCCGGGATCCCGAACACTGAAGCTTTCTTT

d_gene: TRBD1
v_gene: TRBV6-2/TRBV6-3
j_gene: TRBJ1-1
abundance: -
CDR3aa: CASSYTGQATEAFF
CDR3nt: TGTGCCAGCAGTTACACCGGACAGGCGACTGAAGCTTTCTTT

d_gene: -
v_gene: TRBV11-2
j_gene: TRBJ1-4
abundance: -
CDR3aa: CASSPVATNEKLFF
CDR3nt: TGTGCCAGCAGCCCGGTGGCAACTAATGAAAAACTGTTTTTT

d_gene: -
v_gene: TRBV2
j_gene: TRBJ2-1
abundance: -
CDR3aa: CASTVSGVYNEQFF
CDR3nt: TGTGCCAGCACCGTTAGCGGAGTCTACAATGAGCAGTTCTTC

d_gene: -
v_gene: TRBV6-2/TRBV6-3
j_gene: TRBJ1-5
abundance: -
CDR3aa: CASSYSRAVDQPQHF
CDR3nt: TGTGCCAGCAGTTATTCCAGGGCAGTGGATCAGCCCCAGCATTTT

d_gene: TRBD2
v_gene: TRBV29-1
j_gene: TRBJ2-1
abundance: -
CDR3aa: CSVIPRGRAYNEQFF
CDR3nt: TGCAGCGTCATTCCCCGAGGGAGGGCCTACAATGAGCAGTTCTTC

d_gene: TRBD1
v_gene: TRBV7-8
j_gene: TRBJ1-6
abundance: -
CDR3aa: CASSLPYRGLDSPLHF
CDR3nt: TGTGCCAGCAGCCTACCTTACAGGGGGCTTGATTCACCCCTCCACTTT

d_gene: TRBD1
v_gene: TRBV28
j_gene: TRBJ1-4
abundance: -
CDR3aa: CASSSKGAGNEKLFF
CDR3nt: TGTGCCAGCAGCTCGAAGGGGGCGGGAAATGAAAAACTGTTTTTT

d_gene: -
v_gene: TRBV11-2
j_gene: TRBJ2-7
abundance: many
CDR3aa: CASSQAAGTNFYEQYF
CDR3nt: TGTGCCAGCAGCCAAGCAGCCGGGACAAACTTTTACGAGCAGTACTTC

d_gene: -
v_gene: TRBV6-5
j_gene: TRBJ2-4
abundance: -
CDR3aa: CASSLTGPGAKNIQYF
CDR3nt: TGTGCCAGCAGTTTAACAGGGCCGGGAGCCAAAAACATTCAGTACTTC

d_gene: -
v_gene: TRBV19
j_gene: TRBJ1-2
abundance: -
CDR3aa: CASRDPSGRQKNGYTF
CDR3nt: TGTGCCAGTAGAGACCCCTCCGGGAGACAGAAAAATGGCTACACCTTC

d_gene: -
v_gene: TRBV5-6
j_gene: TRBJ1-2
abundance: -
CDR3aa: CASSLVASPLRYTF
CDR3nt: TGTGCCAGCAGCTTGGTTGCAAGCCCGCTACGCTACACCTTC

d_gene: TRBD1
v_gene: TRBV6-2/TRBV6-3
j_gene: TRBJ2-3
abundance: once
CDR3aa: CASSQTYVRDRSTDTQYF
CDR3nt: TGTGCCAGCAGCCAAACCTACGTTCGGGACAGGAGCACAGATACGCAGTATTTT

d_gene: -
v_gene: TRBV27
j_gene: TRBJ1-5
abundance: -
CDR3aa: CASSLAGLSNQPQHF
CDR3nt: TGTGCCAGCAGTTTAGCGGGACTTAGCAATCAGCCCCAGCATTTT

d_gene: -
v_gene: TRBV28
j_gene: TRBJ1-1
abundance: -
CDR3aa: CASHKIHHTEAFF
CDR3nt: TGTGCCAGCCACAAAATCCATCACACTGAAGCTTTCTTT

d_gene: -
v_gene: TRBV5-1
j_gene: TRBJ1-1
abundance: -
CDR3aa: CASSLWGHPNTEAFF
CDR3nt: TGCGCCAGCAGCTTGTGGGGACACCCGAACACTGAAGCTTTCTTT

d_gene: -
v_gene: TRBV15
j_gene: TRBJ2-5
abundance: -
CDR3aa: CATSSLRRGFGQETQYF
CDR3nt: TGTGCCACCAGCAGCCTCCGTAGAGGGTTTGGACAAGAGACCCAGTACTTC

d_gene: TRBD1
v_gene: TRBV7-2
j_gene: TRBJ1-6
abundance: -
CDR3aa: CASSLQGAAMTPLHF
CDR3nt: TGTGCCAGCAGCTTACAGGGGGCTGCCATGACACCCCTCCACTTT

d_gene: -
v_gene: TRBV7-3
j_gene: TRBJ1-1
abundance: once
CDR3aa: CASSPPGSTEAFF
CDR3nt: TGTGCCAGCAGCCCCCCAGGTTCCACTGAAGCTTTCTTT

d_gene: TRBD1
v_gene: TRBV20-1
j_gene: TRBJ1-5
abundance: -
CDR3aa: CSASQGASSNQPQHF
CDR3nt: TGCAGTGCTAGTCAGGGGGCTTCGAGCAATCAGCCCCAGCATTTT

d_gene: TRBD1
v_gene: TRBV10-3
j_gene: TRBJ2-1
abundance: -
CDR3aa: CAISGQGSNEQFF
CDR3nt: TGTGCCATCAGTGGACAGGGGAGCAATGAGCAGTTCTTC

d_gene: -
v_gene: TRBV5-1
j_gene: TRBJ2-1
abundance: -
CDR3aa: CASSLAGGAYNEQFF
CDR3nt: TGCGCCAGCAGCTTGGCTGGGGGCGCCTACAATGAGCAGTTCTTC

d_gene: -
v_gene: TRBV7-8
j_gene: TRBJ2-7
abundance: -
CDR3aa: CASSLKDKSYEQYF
CDR3nt: TGTGCCAGCAGCTTAAAGGACAAATCCTACGAGCAGTACTTC

d_gene: TRBD1
v_gene: TRBV9
j_gene: TRBJ1-2
abundance: -
CDR3aa: CASSVEGQGARYGYTF
CDR3nt: TGTGCCAGCAGCGTAGAGGGACAGGGGGCGCGTTATGGCTACACCTTC

d_gene: -
v_gene: TRBV4-3
j_gene: TRBJ1-2
abundance: few
CDR3aa: CASSLSRGTAYGYTF
CDR3nt: TGCGCCAGCAGCCTAAGCCGGGGGACGGCCTATGGCTACACCTTC

d_gene: -
v_gene: TRBV19
j_gene: TRBJ2-1
abundance: few
CDR3aa: CASSPWGEWENEQFF
CDR3nt: TGTGCCAGTAGTCCCTGGGGGGAGTGGGAGAATGAGCAGTTCTTC

d_gene: TRBD2
v_gene: TRBV24-1
j_gene: TRBJ2-3
abundance: few
CDR3aa: CATSEASGGDTDTQYF
CDR3nt: TGTGCCACCAGTGAGGCTAGCGGGGGGGACACAGATACGCAGTATTTT

d_gene: -
v_gene: TRBV28
j_gene: TRBJ1-2
abundance: few
CDR3aa: CASRSPPNYGYTF
CDR3nt: TGTGCCAGCAGGTCTCCCCCTAACTATGGCTACACCTTC

d_gene: TRBD1
v_gene: TRBV6-6
j_gene: TRBJ1-5
abundance: -
CDR3aa: CASTGGGVINQPQHF
CDR3nt: TGTGCCAGCACGGGAGGGGGCGTTATCAATCAGCCCCAGCATTTT

d_gene: TRBD2
v_gene: TRBV6-2/TRBV6-3
j_gene: TRBJ2-2
abundance: -
CDR3aa: CASSFPSGGKTGELFF
CDR3nt: TGTGCCAGCAGTTTCCCTTCGGGGGGGAAAACCGGGGAGCTGTTTTTT

d_gene: TRBD1
v_gene: TRBV5-4
j_gene: TRBJ1-6
abundance: -
CDR3aa: CASSVTGTGGSPLHF
CDR3nt: TGTGCCAGCAGCGTAACCGGGACAGGTGGATCACCCCTCCACTTT

d_gene: TRBD1
v_gene: TRBV12-3/TRBV12-4
j_gene: TRBJ2-7
abundance: -
CDR3aa: CASSFGQGIEQYF
CDR3nt: TGTGCCAGCAGTTTTGGACAGGGGATCGAGCAGTACTTC

d_gene: -
v_gene: TRBV7-2
j_gene: TRBJ2-7
abundance: -
CDR3aa: CASSPNRGGSYEQYF
CDR3nt: TGTGCCAGCAGCCCCAACAGGGGGGGTTCGTACGAGCAGTACTTC

d_gene: -
v_gene: TRBV4-1
j_gene: TRBJ1-5
abundance: -
CDR3aa: CASSQGWGEVDQPQHF
CDR3nt: TGCGCCAGCAGCCAAGGATGGGGGGAGGTCGATCAGCCCCAGCATTTT

d_gene: -
v_gene: TRBV28
j_gene: TRBJ2-2
abundance: few
CDR3aa: CASRKAGGVRTGELFF
CDR3nt: TGTGCCAGCAGGAAGGCGGGTGGGGTTCGTACCGGGGAGCTGTTTTTT

d_gene: -
v_gene: TRBV6-6
j_gene: TRBJ1-2
abundance: -
CDR3aa: CASAGSLYGYTF
CDR3nt: TGTGCCAGCGCGGGGTCTCTCTATGGCTACACCTTC